This TCR beta chain stems from a study of cytomegalovirus exposure and HLA in healthy donors. The method was immunoSEQ multiplex PCR; TCRdb's version includes in-frame clones alone and lacks a portion of them. The top ten clones hold 1% to 1.4% of a sample with 120,000 or so clones, roughly nine tenths of them seen once. This TCR was sampled from a young woman in good health and CMV-seronegative. Sequencing input: PBMCs.

CDR3 sequence: CATRVYSNQPQHF. The CDR3 nucleotides read TGTGCCACCCGGGTGTATAGCAATCAGCCCCAGCATTTT. This chain connects TRBV6-1 to TRBJ1-5; D uncertain. The CDR3 contains 13 residues. Germline assignment: CDR1 MNHNS and CDR2 SASEGT. V shed 10 bases and J shed 0 bases, with 10 bases lying between them.